The rows below give T cell receptor beta chains drawn from one sample of a study of T-cell reconstitution after alpha-beta-depleted transplantation in children. In TCRdb, the PCR reads were re-called with MiXCR into one record per CDR3 protein. The sample shows tens of thousands of distinct CDR3 sequences, roughly 4.5% of them seen only once. The sample was PBMCs, mostly from graft donor cells, taken 180 days after TCRalphabeta/CD19-depleted stem cell transplant. The receptor set was obtained from a boy in the first two years of life who had a stem cell transplant for acute myeloid leukemia, so the T cells may come from the graft donor. Both conserved end residues are part of each CDR3. Fields, in order: J gene, clone size, D gene, V gene, CDR3 protein, CDR3 DNA. A D gene is named only where the DNA matches it firmly. The size entry gives once, few, many, or a class for an expanded clone.

>TRBJ2-7|many|.|TRBV7-2
CASSVNRVEQYF
TGTGCCAGCAGCGTAAACAGGGTCGAGCAGTACTTC
>TRBJ1-2|many|.|TRBV6-1
CASSVSAFPYGYTF
TGTGCCAGCAGTGTATCTGCATTCCCCTATGGCTACACCTTC
>TRBJ2-2|many|.|TRBV5-1
CASSPGTPGELFF
TGCGCCAGCAGCCCCGGGACCCCCGGGGAGCTGTTTTTT
>TRBJ2-2|many|TRBD2|TRBV20-1
CSAGGVNTGELFF
TGCAGTGCTGGGGGGGTAAACACCGGGGAGCTGTTTTTT
>TRBJ1-1|medium-sized|.|TRBV5-1
CASSLGHRDLTEAFF
TGCGCCAGCAGCTTGGGGCACCGGGACCTCACTGAAGCTTTCTTT
>TRBJ2-5|many|TRBD1|TRBV7-8
CASRPRTGEQETQYF
TGTGCCAGCAGACCCAGGACAGGGGAGCAAGAGACCCAGTACTTC
>TRBJ2-3|many|.|TRBV20-1
CSASRRGGTDTQYF
TGCAGTGCTAGCCGCCGAGGCGGCACAGATACGCAGTATTTT
>TRBJ1-3|many|.|TRBV3-1
CASSQGNTIYF
TGTGCCAGCAGCCAAGGAAACACCATATATTTT
>TRBJ1-5|many|.|TRBV20-1
CSASDYRVLNQPQHF
TGCAGTGCTAGCGATTACAGGGTACTTAATCAGCCCCAGCATTTT
>TRBJ1-6|many|.|TRBV12-3/TRBV12-4
CASSFSGRNNSPLHF
TGTGCCAGCAGTTTTTCCGGAAGAAATAATTCACCCCTCCACTTT
>TRBJ2-5|many|.|TRBV5-5
CASISGFQETQYF
TGTGCCAGCATTTCGGGATTTCAAGAGACCCAGTACTTC
>TRBJ1-5|many|TRBD1|TRBV5-1
CASSLDDRGSQPQHF
TGCGCCAGCAGCTTGGACGACAGGGGAAGTCAGCCCCAGCATTTT
>TRBJ2-6|many|.|TRBV5-4
CASSFQLSGANVLTF
TGTGCCAGCAGTTTTCAGCTCTCTGGGGCCAACGTCCTGACTTTC
>TRBJ2-6|many|.|TRBV7-6
CASSLGGGIGGANVLTF
TGTGCCAGCAGCTTAGGTGGTGGGATTGGCGGGGCCAACGTCCTGACTTTC
>TRBJ2-3|many|TRBD1|TRBV12-3/TRBV12-4
CASSHTPDRGPTDTQYF
TGTGCCAGCAGCCACACCCCCGACAGGGGGCCCACAGATACGCAGTATTTT
>TRBJ2-2|many|.|TRBV20-1
CSASGDIGTGELFF
TGCAGTGCTAGCGGGGATATAGGCACCGGGGAGCTGTTTTTT
>TRBJ2-2|many|.|TRBV19
CASTSGPTGELFF
TGTGCCAGTACCTCGGGGCCCACCGGGGAGCTGTTTTTT
>TRBJ1-4|many|TRBD1|TRBV9
CASSHRDREGEKLFF
TGTGCCAGCAGCCACCGGGACAGGGAGGGAGAAAAACTGTTTTTT
>TRBJ1-4|many|TRBD1|TRBV12-3/TRBV12-4
CASSWTGRLANEKLFF
TGTGCCAGCAGTTGGACAGGAAGGTTGGCTAATGAAAAACTGTTTTTT
>TRBJ2-1|many|TRBD2|TRBV7-2
CASSLKWGTGGLGEQFF
TGTGCCAGCAGCTTAAAGTGGGGCACGGGGGGGCTTGGTGAGCAGTTCTTC
>TRBJ1-4|many|.|TRBV7-9
CASGQAPPTNEKLFF
TGTGCCAGCGGGCAGGCACCTCCAACTAATGAAAAACTGTTTTTT
>TRBJ2-1|many|.|TRBV7-6
CASSFKDEQFF
TGTGCCAGCAGCTTCAAGGATGAGCAGTTCTTC
>TRBJ2-5|many|TRBD2|TRBV20-1
CSASAGTSGETQYF
TGCAGTGCTAGCGCAGGGACTAGTGGAGAGACCCAGTACTTC
>TRBJ1-6|many|.|TRBV20-1
CSARPGRKGGSYNSPLHF
TGCAGTGCTAGACCGGGACGAAAAGGCGGCTCCTATAATTCACCCCTCCACTTT
>TRBJ1-2|many|TRBD1|TRBV18
CASSPFGTGIPIRYGYTF
TGTGCCAGCTCACCATTCGGGACAGGAATTCCCATCCGCTATGGCTACACCTTC